These 21 T cell receptor beta chains were sequenced from one sample in a study of human T cells and chemical hapten exposure. Specified time point: pre-sensitization, week 0. The treatment is: therapeutic diphenylcyclopropenone sensitization with weekly scalp DPC. Blood, whole and unfractionated, served as the source for total RNA extraction. MiXCR, run by TCRdb on the RACE reads, gives a single entry per CDR3 protein. The sample has under 60,000 distinct CDR3 sequences, more than 9% seen once. Sequencing was performed on whole blood, taken in connection with sensitization to the hapten diphenylcyclopropenone (DPC). These receptor sequences come from a woman in her twenties or thirties with alopecia areata. Some clones in this sample may be carry-over from other donors' samples.

This clonotype occurred once. The chain is built from TRBV7-2 and TRBJ2-2; no definite D call. V was pared by 4 bases and J by 5 bases, with 5 bases between. Germline lookup yields CDR1 SGHTA and CDR2 FQGNSA. The CDR3 is 12 residues long. The CDR3, as DNA: TGTGCCAGCAGCTCCTTTACCGGGGAGCTGTTTTTT. Its translation is CASSSFTGELFF.

This clonotype was detected ten times or more. This rearrangement joins TRBV11-1 to TRBJ1-6; a weak D match, TRBD1 (5 bases). V lost 2 bases and J lost 8, with 10 bases in between. The germline V gene encodes CDR1 SGHAT and CDR2 FQDESV (reference sequence). The CDR3 runs to 14 residues. In DNA, the CDR3 is TGTGCCAGCAGCTTATGGGGGGAACATTCACCCCTCCACTTT. It specifies CASSLWGEHSPLHF.

This clonotype was observed many times. The V call is TRBV27, the J call TRBJ2-2; D may be TRBD2 (6 bases). The CDR3 totals 14 residues. CDR1 and CDR2 from the germline V gene are MNHEY and SMNVEV (reference sequence). Trimming left V 3 bases short and J 1 base short, with 6 bases between. The DNA of the CDR3 is TGTGCCAGCAGTTTTAGCGGGAACACCGGGGAGCTGTTTTTT. Translating it yields CASSFSGNTGELFF.

The table lists this clonotype with a few counts. The chain uses TRBV6-6 and TRBJ1-5; TRBD1 might be the D (6 bases). The germline V and J ends were trimmed by 5 bases and 2 bases, with 22 bases remaining between them. The germline V gene has CDR1 MNHNY and CDR2 SVGAGI (reference sequence). The CDR3 loop spans 18 amino acids. In nucleotides, the CDR3 is TGTGCCAGCAGTACAGACACAGGGCAGTTGGGTCGCAATCAGCCCCAGCATTTT. Its translation is CASSTDTGQLGRNQPQHF.

There are a few counts of this clonotype. The chain is built from TRBV6-4 and TRBJ2-2; D gene uncertain. CDR3 length equals 15 residues. The germline V gene has CDR1 MRHNA and CDR2 SNTAGT. Deletions cut 3 bases from V and 0 bases from J, with 8 bases between. CDR3 nucleotides: TGTGCCAGCAGTGAGAGCCGAGCGAACACCGGGGAGCTGTTTTTT. Its translation: CASSESRANTGELFF.

This clonotype was detected many times. This rearrangement joins TRBV20-1 to TRBJ1-1; D is uncertain. V shed 7 bases and J shed 1 base, with 22 bases lying between them. CDR1 DFQATT and CDR2 SNEGSKA come from the germline V gene (reference sequence). CDR3 length: 16 amino acids. This CDR3 is CSGGLGSGTWNTEAFF. Here the CDR3 DNA reads TGCAGTGGAGGTTTGGGATCGGGCACATGGAACACTGAAGCTTTCTTT.

CDR3 in amino acids: CASSWDSTYEQYF. CDR3 nucleotide sequence: TGCGCCAGCAGCTGGGACAGCACCTACGAGCAGTACTTC. V gene TRBV5-1 combines with J gene TRBJ2-7; 7 bases fit TRBD1. Germline V gene sequence: CDR1 SGHRS, CDR2 YFSETQ. V lost 3 bases and J lost 2; bases outside the gene matches: 2. The CDR3 has 13 amino acids.

About this clonotype itself: One end of the junction does not line up with germline, which may come from a read error. The chain carries TRBV15 and TRBJ1-2; D call uncertain. This CDR3 region has 15 residues. CDR1 LNHNV and CDR2 YYDKDF come from the germline V gene (reference sequence). CDR3 region: CATSRDISSWDGYPF. The CDR3 bases are TGTGCCACCAGCAGAGATATTTCGAGTTGGGATGGCTACCCCTTC. Drawing the rest from reference TRBV15 and TRBJ1-2, the complete variable domain is DAMVIQNPRYQVTQFGKPVTLSCSQTLNHNVMYWYQQKSSQAPKLLFHYYDKDFNNEADTPDNFQSRRPNTSFCFLDIRSPGLGDTAMYLCATSRDISSWDGYPFGSGTRLTVV.

This clonotype was seen repeatedly, ten times or more. The chain recombines TRBV20-1 with TRBJ2-2, with a possible D match to TRBD1 (7 bases). Per the germline V gene, CDR1 is DFQATT and CDR2 is SNEGSKA (reference sequence). The CDR3 extends over 15 amino acids. V lost 6 bases and J 3 bases, leaving 17 bases between the germline ends. This chain's CDR3 is CSASPGRGDTGELFF. The DNA for the CDR3 is TGCAGTGCATCCCCCGGCAGGGGGGACACCGGGGAGCTGTTTTTT.

V is TRBV12-3 or TRBV12-4 and J is TRBJ1-1; TRBD1 is a possible D gene (6 bases). V was cut by 6 bases and J by 2 bases, with 19 bases left in between. The CDR3 is made up of 16 amino acids. CDR3 loop: CASSSGTGGPNTEAFF. The CDR3 nucleotides read TGTGCCAGCAGCTCCGGGACGGGGGGGCCTAACACTGAAGCTTTCTTT.

The rearrangement uses TRBV28 and TRBJ2-3; D possibly corresponds to TRBD2 (5 bases). CDR1 is MDHEN, CDR2 SYDVKM, per germline. This CDR3 has 17 residues. V lost 6 bases to trimming and J lost 1 base, with 20 bases between them. The CDR3 sequence: CASSPTPGLARTDTQYF. The DNA for the CDR3 is TGTGCCAGCAGCCCTACTCCCGGACTGGCCCGCACAGATACGCAGTATTTT. Full variable domain (rest looked up from reference TRBV28 and TRBJ2-3): DVKVTQSSRYLVKRTGEKVFLECVQDMDHENMFWYRQDPGLGLRLIYFSYDVKMKEKGDIPEGYSVSREKKERFSLILESASTNQTSMYLCASSPTPGLARTDTQYFGPGTRLTVL.

This clonotype was counted only a few times. This chain joins TRBV15 and TRBJ2-3; D gene uncertain. V shed 0 bases and J shed 6 bases, with 4 bases lying between them. This CDR3 region has 12 residues. Germline V gives CDR1 LNHNV, CDR2 YYDKDF (reference sequence). Here the CDR3 DNA reads TGTGCCACCAGCAGAGATTTGGATACGCAGTATTTT. Translated, it gives CATSRDLDTQYF.

In its sample, this clonotype was seen a few times. The chain joins TRBV12-3 or TRBV12-4 to TRBJ1-5; D remains ambiguous. Trimming took off 0 bases at V and 9 bases at J, with 18 bases between the two ends. CDR3 length equals 16 residues. CDR3 protein: CASSLASLAALGPQHF. The CDR3 bases are TGTGCCAGCAGTTTAGCATCCCTAGCGGCTTTGGGGCCCCAGCATTTT.

V is TRBV29-1 and J is TRBJ2-3, with 7 bases fitting TRBD1. The CDR3 has 13 amino acids. Trimming took 4 bases from V and 2 from J; bases not matched to a gene: 3. The V gene's germline CDR1 is SQVTM and CDR2 ANQGSEA. CDR3 bases: TGCAGCGTTGTCGGGACAGTCACAGATACGCAGTATTTT. Translating it yields CSVVGTVTDTQYF.

This clonotype was detected ten times or more. The chain couples TRBV20-1 to TRBJ1-4, with D tentatively TRBD1 (6 bases). Germline V CDR1 and CDR2: DFQATT, SNEGSKA (reference sequence). The CDR3 consists of 13 residues. Trimming took off 6 bases at V and 7 bases at J, with 15 bases between the two ends. The CDR3 nucleotides read TGCAGTGCCCCCGGAGGGGGGATTGAAAAACTGTTTTTT. It is translated as CSAPGGGIEKLFF.

CDR3 sequence (DNA): TGTGCCAGCAGTTACTCGAGGCCTGGGCCCTACGAGCAGTACTTC. The encoded protein is CASSYSRPGPYEQYF. V and J are TRBV6-5 and TRBJ2-7; D is undetermined. The CDR3 sequence is 15 residues long. V lost 0 bases to trimming and J lost 2 bases, with 11 bases between them. From germline, CDR1 is MNHEY and CDR2 SVGAGI.

At least ten counts were recorded for this clonotype. J is TRBJ1-1 and V is TRBV29-1, with a weak D call TRBD1 (5 bases). V was shortened by 0 bases and J by 5 bases, with 16 bases between the two germline ends. CDR3 length: 15 residues. Looked up from germline, CDR1 is SQVTM and CDR2 is ANQGSEA. The DNA of the CDR3 is TGCAGCGTTGAAGACGGTCTGGGGGGTGGGACTGAAGCTTTCTTT. Its translation is CSVEDGLGGGTEAFF.

In regard to this clonotype: A single base separates this from a much larger clone, so it may be a read error. The V gene is TRBV21-1, the J gene TRBJ2-7. TRBV21-1 is flagged as a pseudogene. The CDR3 contains 15 residues. The CDR3 DNA reads as TGTGCCAGCAGCAAAGGTCCAGGGAGCTCCGACGAGCAGTACTTC. Amino acids: CASSKGPGSSDEQYF.

This clonotype was recorded many times. The chain recombines TRBV29-1 with TRBJ1-1, with unresolved D. CDR3 length equals 14 residues. Germline values: CDR1 SQVTM, CDR2 ANQGSEA. The ends were cut back, 3 bases at V and 2 bases at J, with 13 bases in the middle. Written as DNA, the CDR3 is TGCAGCGTTGATCAGGTCGCGGGCAACACTGAAGCTTTCTTT. It yields the protein CSVDQVAGNTEAFF.

This clonotype has a count of ten or more. The rearrangement uses TRBV7-9 and TRBJ2-1; no firm D call. Germline V gives CDR1 SEHNR, CDR2 FQNEAQ (reference sequence). V lost 2 bases and J lost 7, with 9 bases in between. CDR3 length: 13 residues. The CDR3 reads CASSLRAENEQFF. The CDR3 nucleotides are TGTGCCAGCAGCTTAAGGGCAGAAAATGAGCAGTTCTTC.

This clonotype came up a few times. V is TRBV6-2 or TRBV6-3 and J is TRBJ1-2; 8 bases fit TRBD1. Germline lookup yields CDR1 MNHEY and CDR2 SVGEGT. V gave up 6 bases and J gave up 7 bases; unmatched junction bases: 19. This CDR3 contains 17 residues. CDR3 sequence: CASSREETRTGRSGYTF. As DNA, the CDR3 is TGTGCCAGCAGCCGAGAGGAAACTAGGACAGGGAGAAGTGGCTACACCTTC.